One sample yielded the 12 T cell receptor beta chains listed below, sequenced in a study of cytomegalovirus exposure and HLA in healthy donors. Amplification used 60 Vbeta primers and 13 Jbeta primers. Method: immunoSEQ multiplex PCR; TCRdb's copy keeps in-frame clones and lacks some. In the table there are about 160,000 clones, 80% of which are singletons. Sequencing input: PBMCs. Receptors were obtained from a young man in good health and CMV-seronegative.

The sample holds a few counts of this clone. The genes are TRBV5-4 and TRBJ1-1; no definite D call. V was clipped by 1 base and J by 5 bases, with 21 bases between them. Germline CDR1 is SGHNT and CDR2 is YYREEE (reference sequence). The CDR3 runs 17 residues. The CDR3 protein is CASSLRPLREGRTEAFF. CDR3 bases: TGTGCCAGCAGCTTGAGGCCCCTGAGGGAAGGTAGGACTGAAGCTTTCTTT.

This clone occurred a few times. The chain joins TRBV28 to TRBJ2-5; D gene ambiguous. The V and J ends lost 8 bases and 3 bases respectively, with 4 bases between them. Germline V gene data show CDR1 as MDHEN and CDR2 as SYDVKM. The CDR3 contains 10 residues. The DNA of the CDR3 is TGTGCCAGCGCTAAAGAGACCCAGTACTTC. Protein sequence: CASAKETQYF.

This clone was picked up one time. The chain has TRBV9 and TRBJ2-4; D may be TRBD1 (5 bases). V was shortened by 0 bases and J by 1 base, with 11 bases between the two germline ends. The CDR3 has 16 amino acids. Per germline, CDR1 SGDLS and CDR2 YYNGEE. CDR3 in amino acids: CASSVETVGAKNIQYF. CDR3 bases: TGTGCCAGCAGCGTAGAGACAGTGGGTGCCAAAAACATTCAGTACTTC.

This clone was recorded a few times. This chain connects TRBV9 to TRBJ1-3; perhaps TRBD1 as D (6 bases). This CDR3 is built from 15 residues. V lost 4 bases and J lost 0, with 11 bases in between. CDR1 is SGDLS and CDR2 is YYNGEE in the germline V gene. CDR3 sequence: CASSTSGASGNTIYF. The CDR3 nucleotides read TGTGCCAGCAGCACCTCAGGGGCCTCTGGAAACACCATATATTTT.

The V call is TRBV10-2, the J call TRBJ2-1; no definite D call. Trimming pared 2 bases from V and 4 bases from J, leaving 15 bases between. The CDR3 spans 16 residues. CDR1 is WSHSY, CDR2 SAAADI, per germline. The CDR3 coding sequence is TGCGCCAGCAGTGAGAGTAGGATCTTGGAGTACAATGAGCAGTTCTTC. Its protein is CASSESRILEYNEQFF.

This chain's CDR3 is CASSAGLAGNEQFF. The CDR3 DNA sequence: TGTGCCAGCAGCGCCGGACTAGCGGGCAATGAGCAGTTCTTC. The chain has TRBV7-2 and TRBJ2-1, with 11 bases identical to TRBD2. The CDR3 extends over 14 amino acids. The germline gives CDR1 SGHTA, CDR2 FQGNSA. Unmatched junction bases numbered 3, after V lost 5 bases and J lost 6 bases. The complete variable domain, with remaining parts taken from reference TRBV7-2 and TRBJ2-1, reads GAGVSQSPSNKVTEKGKDVELRCDPISGHTALYWYRQSLGQGLEFLIYFQGNSAPDKSGLPSDRFSAERTGGSVSTLTIQRTQQEDSAVYLCASSAGLAGNEQFFGPGTRLTVL.

For this clone: One junction end disagrees with the germline gene, perhaps due to a read error. In DNA, the CDR3 is TGTTCCAGCAGCCCAGGGCCTCCGGGTTCTACGAAAGGGACCCAGTACTTC. This codes for CSSSPGPPGSTKGTQYF. This chain joins TRBV7-9 and TRBJ2-5, with D perhaps matching TRBD1 (5 bases). Germline V CDR1 and CDR2: SEHNR, FQNEAQ (reference sequence). The CDR3 has 17 residues. The full variable domain, its missing parts supplied by reference TRBV7-9 and TRBJ2-5, is DTGVSQNPRHKITKRGQNVTFRCDPISEHNRLYWYRQTLGQGPEFLTYFQNEAQLEKSRLLSDRFSAERPKGSFSTLEIQRTEQGDSAMYLCSSSPGPPGSTKGTQYFGPGTRLLVL.

The chain employs TRBV5-4 and TRBJ2-5, with 7 bases aligning to TRBD2. With V trimmed by 4 bases and J by 5 bases, 14 bases remained unmatched. Germline V CDR1 and CDR2: SGHNT, YYREEE (reference sequence). The CDR3 runs 16 residues. The CDR3 here is CASSPSSAGKGETQYF. CDR3 sequence (DNA): TGTGCCAGCAGCCCGTCCTCAGCGGGGAAGGGGGAGACCCAGTACTTC.

The rearrangement joins TRBV10-3 to TRBJ1-4, with D possibly being TRBD1 (5 bases). V dropped 5 bases and J dropped 2 bases, with 9 bases sitting between them. CDR1 is ENHRY and CDR2 is SYGVKD in the germline V gene. The CDR3 loop spans 14 amino acids. For the CDR3, the DNA is TGTGCCATCAGTCCGGGGGTCACTAATGAAAAACTGTTTTTT. Its translation: CAISPGVTNEKLFF.

The chain links TRBV25-1 to TRBJ1-6, with D possibly TRBD1 on 5 matching bases. Germline CDR1 is MGHDK and CDR2 is SYGVNS. V lost 3 bases, J lost 8 bases, and 14 bases lay in between. There are 15 residues in the CDR3. CDR3 in DNA: TGTGCCAGCAGTGACGACAGCCCCAGGTATTCACCCCTCCACTTT. This encodes CASSDDSPRYSPLHF.

The CDR3 DNA is TGCGCCAGCAATAAGGGGTTGGGACAGGTCCACACGCAGTATTTT. This sequence encodes CASNKGLGQVHTQYF. This chain joins TRBV5-1 and TRBJ2-3, with 8 bases aligning to TRBD1. CDR1 is SGHRS and CDR2 is YFSETQ in the germline V gene. With 6 bases clipped from V and 9 bases from J, the junction kept 15 bases outside the gene matches. The length of the CDR3 is 15 residues.

V gene TRBV10-3 combines with J gene TRBJ1-1; D is uncertain. V was pared by 7 bases and J by 0 bases, with 18 bases between. Germline V lookup: CDR1 ENHRY, CDR2 SYGVKD. CDR3 length equals 16 residues. The CDR3 is CAITEGERHLNTEAFF. DNA of the CDR3: TGTGCCATCACAGAGGGAGAGAGACACCTGAACACTGAAGCTTTCTTT.